The 27 T cell receptor beta chains given below trace back to one sample, sequenced in a study of Graves' ophthalmopathy and Graves' hyperthyroidism. Beta-chain TCR CDR3 regions were amplified from RNA transcripts. The workflow started with a first-round RT-PCR run with HTBI primers and then moved on to a second-round multiplex PCR. TCRdb independently ran MiXCR on the multiplex PCR reads; one entry per CDR3 protein. Among some 350,000 distinct CDR3 sequences, about 15% were seen once, and the ten largest hold 2.4%. Input material: peripheral blood. The receptors stem from an adult woman with stable Graves' hyperthyroidism.

This clonotype occurred many times. The V gene is TRBV27, the J gene TRBJ1-1, with TRBD1 as a possible D gene (5 bases). V was shortened by 0 bases and J by 5 bases, with 7 bases between the two germline ends. The CDR3 length is 13 residues. Looked up from germline, CDR1 is MNHEY and CDR2 is SMNVEV (reference sequence). The CDR3 here is CASSLSTATEAFF. The CDR3 DNA sequence: TGTGCCAGCAGTTTATCGACAGCAACTGAAGCTTTCTTT.

This clonotype was observed at least ten times. The CDR3 spells CASSGLAGRGETQYF. The CDR3 bases are TGTGCCAGCAGCGGACTAGCGGGGAGAGGAGAGACCCAGTACTTC. The V call is TRBV28, the J call TRBJ2-5; 12 bases line up with TRBD2. The trim removed 6 bases at V and 4 bases at J, leaving 6 bases unmatched. Germline CDR1 and CDR2: MDHEN and SYDVKM. The CDR3 covers 15 residues.

This clonotype has a count of ten or more. J is TRBJ2-7 and V is TRBV2, with 8 bases identical to TRBD2. Trimming took 3 bases from V and 2 from J; bases not matched to a gene: 9. Looked up from germline, CDR1 is SNHLY and CDR2 is FYNNEI. The CDR3 is 16 amino acids. CDR3 sequence: CASSDPGLAQTYEQYF. Here the CDR3 DNA reads TGTGCCAGCAGTGACCCCGGACTAGCTCAGACCTACGAGCAGTACTTC.

As concerns this clonotype: A read error is possible here, since a much larger clone lies one base away. The chain carries TRBV24-1 and TRBJ2-7, with 7 bases fitting TRBD1. The CDR3 is 14 amino acids. V lost 5 bases and J lost 2; bases outside the gene matches: 5. Germline CDR1 and CDR2: KGHDR and SFDVKD. The CDR3 coding sequence is TGTGCCACCAGTGGATCCGGGACAGCCTACGAGCAGTACTTC. Translating it yields CATSGSGTAYEQYF.

The rearrangement joins TRBV12-3 or TRBV12-4 to TRBJ2-7, with 10 positions matching TRBD2. The CDR3 has 14 residues. V shed 7 bases, J shed 7 bases, and the junction held 10 bases outside the gene matches. The CDR3 DNA reads TGTGCCAGCACCCCGTGGGCTAGCGGGAGTGAGCAGTACTTC. As protein: CASTPWASGSEQYF.

The chain employs TRBV7-8 and TRBJ2-5; 10 nucleotides align to TRBD2. The CDR3 is 15 residues long. V was clipped by 5 bases and J by 3 bases; unmatched bases: 6. In germline, CDR1 is SGHVS, CDR2 FQNEAQ. This chain's CDR3 is CASSPGTSDKETQYF. In nucleotides, the CDR3 is TGTGCCAGCAGCCCCGGGACTAGCGACAAAGAGACCCAGTACTTC.

This chain joins TRBV7-9 and TRBJ1-6; TRBD1 aligns across 8 bases. Trimming at V came to 2 bases and at J to 8 bases, leaving 2 bases not matched to a gene. CDR1 is SEHNR and CDR2 is FQNEAQ in the germline V gene (reference sequence). This CDR3 has 14 residues. The CDR3 spells CASSLQGADSPLHF. The CDR3 DNA reads TGTGCCAGCAGCTTACAGGGGGCAGATTCACCCCTCCACTTT.

This clonotype was recorded many times. This chain joins TRBV7-9 and TRBJ1-2; D is unresolved. The CDR3 sequence is 13 residues long. The V and J ends lost 0 bases and 3 bases respectively, with 5 bases between them. In germline, CDR1 is SEHNR, CDR2 FQNEAQ (reference sequence). The CDR3 reads CASSLAWDYGYTF. The CDR3 DNA sequence: TGTGCCAGCAGCTTAGCTTGGGACTATGGCTACACCTTC.

At least ten counts were recorded for this clonotype. The V gene is TRBV10-3, the J gene TRBJ2-7; D gene uncertain. The CDR3 covers 11 residues. The germline CDR1 and CDR2 sequences are ENHRY and SYGVKD. Deletions cut 10 bases from V and 5 bases from J, with 12 bases between. The CDR3 DNA sequence: TGTGCCACCCTGGCAACCCACGAGCAGTACTTC. Amino acids: CATLATHEQYF.

This clonotype was seen many times. This chain uses TRBV19 with TRBJ1-6, with 11 bases identical to TRBD1. CDR1 and CDR2 (germline): LNHDA, SQIVND (reference sequence). V shed 5 bases, J shed 6 bases, and the junction held 9 bases outside the gene matches. The length of the CDR3 is 17 residues. DNA for the CDR3: TGTGCCAGTAGTCTCCGGACAGGGGGCAATGGTAATTCACCCCTCCACTTT. This codes for CASSLRTGGNGNSPLHF.

The chain links TRBV29-1 to TRBJ1-1; D is uncertain. Germline CDR1 SQVTM, CDR2 ANQGSEA. This CDR3 is built from 11 residues. V lost 4 bases to trimming and J lost 4 bases, with 7 bases between them. CDR3 coding DNA: TGCAGCGTTGTTAAATCCACTGAAGCTTTCTTT. This translates into CSVVKSTEAFF.

The V call is TRBV12-3 or TRBV12-4, the J call TRBJ1-2, with 7 bases identical to TRBD1. This CDR3 spans 15 amino acids. V shed 5 bases, J shed 4 bases, and the junction held 10 bases outside the gene matches. CDR3 sequence: CASSLKTGYGYGYTF. The CDR3 coding sequence is TGTGCCAGCAGTCTTAAGACAGGGTACGGCTATGGCTACACCTTC.

The chain joins TRBV3-1 to TRBJ1-5; the D gene is possibly TRBD1 (6 bases). Germline V CDR1 and CDR2: LGHDT, YNNKEL (reference sequence). CDR3 length equals 15 residues. The ends were cut back, 4 bases at V and 9 bases at J, with 19 bases in the middle. The CDR3 here is CASSPFRQEGLPQHF. The CDR3 region has the DNA TGTGCCAGCAGCCCCTTTCGACAGGAGGGTTTGCCCCAGCATTTT.

In this sample, this clonotype turned up a few times. V gene TRBV3-1 combines with J gene TRBJ1-6, with D maybe TRBD1 (5 bases). CDR3 size: 12 residues. Germline values: CDR1 LGHDT, CDR2 YNNKEL (reference sequence). Trimming left V 5 bases short and J 14 bases short, with 13 bases between. The CDR3 bases are TGTGCCAGCAGCACCGCCTTAGGGGCCCTCCACTTT. Translated, it gives CASSTALGALHF.

This clonotype was detected only a few times. The V and J genes are TRBV28 and TRBJ2-4, with a tentative D call TRBD1 (6 bases). Trimming removed 7 bases at V and 1 base at J, with 17 bases between. CDR1 and CDR2 from the germline V gene are MDHEN and SYDVKM. The CDR3 covers 16 residues. CDR3 nucleotides: TGTGCCAGCACCGCTCGAGGGGGATTCGCCAAAAACATTCAGTACTTC. Translated, it gives CASTARGGFAKNIQYF.

To note about this clonotype: This clone may be a read error of a much larger clone one base away. Lacking the conserved final phenylalanine or tryptophan, this CDR3 likely reflects a read error. V is TRBV9 and J is TRBJ2-2; 10 positions match TRBD1. CDR1 and CDR2 (germline): SGDLS, YYNGEE. This CDR3 spans 17 amino acids. V lost 3 bases, J lost 0 bases, and 5 bases stayed unmatched. DNA for the CDR3: TGTGCCAGCAGCGGATGGGGGACAGGGGCGAACACCGGGGAGCTGTTTTTG. Amino acids: CASSGWGTGANTGELFL.

The V and J genes are TRBV29-1 and TRBJ2-7, with TRBD1 identical over 10 bases. The CDR3 is made up of 12 amino acids. The V gene's germline CDR1 is SQVTM and CDR2 ANQGSEA. J was trimmed by 5 bases and V by 6 bases; bases with no gene match: 4. The CDR3 nucleotides read TGCAGCGTGGACAGGGGGGGGAACGAGCAGTACTTC. Translation gives CSVDRGGNEQYF.

This clonotype was detected ten times or more. The chain uses TRBV7-9 and TRBJ1-1; D possibly corresponds to TRBD1 (6 bases). The CDR3 contains 14 residues. Between the trimmed V and J ends, which lost 5 bases and 5 bases, there was a span of 15 bases. Germline V gene sequence: CDR1 SEHNR, CDR2 FQNEAQ (reference sequence). The CDR3: CASSLGEQGTEAFF. DNA for the CDR3: TGTGCCAGCAGCCTCGGCGAACAGGGAACTGAAGCTTTCTTT.

This clonotype was counted ten times or more. V is TRBV7-2 and J is TRBJ1-2; possible D gene TRBD1, 5 bases. Deletions cut 10 bases from V and 4 bases from J, with 34 bases between. The length of the CDR3 is 19 residues. Germline assignment: CDR1 SGHTA and CDR2 FQGNSA. The CDR3 here is CATQDSSRLTQAPGYGYTF. The CDR3 region has the DNA TGTGCCACCCAAGACAGCTCCCGCTTGACACAGGCGCCTGGCTATGGCTACACCTTC.

Only a few counts were recorded for this clonotype. This chain joins TRBV14 and TRBJ2-3; no clear D gene. Germline loops: CDR1 SGHDN, CDR2 FVKESK. This CDR3 comprises 13 residues. Between the trimmed V and J ends, which lost 1 base and 5 bases, there was a span of 7 bases. This chain's CDR3 is CASSQVAVDTQYF. CDR3 nucleotide sequence: TGTGCCAGCAGCCAAGTCGCCGTAGATACGCAGTATTTT.

At least ten counts were recorded for this clonotype. The chain uses TRBV11-2 and TRBJ2-4; the match to TRBD1 covers 10 bases. Germline-derived CDR1 and CDR2 are SGHAT and FQNNGV. J lost 4 bases, V lost 4 bases, and 4 bases had no gene match. The CDR3 spans 15 residues. The DNA of the CDR3 is TGTGCCAGCAGCTCGCGACAGGGGGCGAAAAACATTCAGTACTTC. Its protein product is CASSSRQGAKNIQYF. Filled out from reference TRBV11-2 and TRBJ2-4, the complete variable domain reads EAGVAQSPRYKIIEKRQSVAFWCNPISGHATLYWYQQILGQGPKLLIQFQNNGVVDDSQLPKDRFSAERLKGVDSTLKIQPAKLEDSAVYLCASSSRQGAKNIQYFGAGTRLSVL.

Many counts were recorded for this clonotype. The chain joins TRBV6-2 or TRBV6-3 to TRBJ2-2; 8 positions agree with TRBD2. CDR1 MNHEY and CDR2 SVGEGT come from the germline V gene. Trimming at V came to 8 bases and at J to 4 bases, leaving 15 bases not matched to a gene. This CDR3 comprises 17 residues. DNA of the CDR3: TGTGCCAGCTTTGATTCCATAGGGACTAGGAGCACCGGGGAGCTGTTTTTT. The encoded protein is CASFDSIGTRSTGELFF.

This clonotype has ten or more counts. The chain couples TRBV30 to TRBJ1-1; the D gene is possibly TRBD1 (6 bases). Trimming cost V 0 bases and J 5 bases, with 13 bases left between them. The CDR3 is 14 residues long. Germline CDR1 is GTSNPN and CDR2 is SVGIG (reference sequence). The CDR3 coding sequence is TGTGCCTGGAGTGTACATATAGGGGGAACTGAAGCTTTCTTT. Protein product: CAWSVHIGGTEAFF.

This clonotype was recorded many times. The chain combines TRBV6-2 or TRBV6-3 with TRBJ1-1, with a tentative D call TRBD1 (6 bases). V lost 6 bases, J lost 0 bases, and 14 bases lay in between. The CDR3 contains 15 residues. Germline CDR1 MNHEY, CDR2 SVGEGT. The CDR3 loop is CASRIRDTMNTEAFF. The CDR3 DNA follows: TGTGCCAGCAGAATCCGGGACACCATGAACACTGAAGCTTTCTTT.

This clonotype was found many times. The chain is built from TRBV6-5 and TRBJ1-1; no firm D call. The CDR3 runs 13 residues. Germline V lookup: CDR1 MNHEY, CDR2 SVGAGI. The V gene lost 6 bases and the J gene lost 3 bases, with 11 bases spanning the gap. The CDR3 DNA sequence: TGTGCCAGCAGAGTACCGACGGACACTGAAGCTTTCTTT. Protein product: CASRVPTDTEAFF.

This clonotype was seen at least ten times. As DNA, the CDR3 is TGCAGTGTTTACGATACAGGGGGCGCGGGGACCCAGTACTTC. This encodes CSVYDTGGAGTQYF. The genes are TRBV20-1 and TRBJ2-5, with TRBD1 matching 9 bases. The CDR3 is made up of 14 amino acids. CDR1 is DFQATT and CDR2 is SNEGSKA in the germline V gene (reference sequence). The junction had 13 bases not matched to a gene; V was cut back by 7 bases and J by 7 bases.

The sample holds many counts of this clonotype. The V and J genes are TRBV11-1 and TRBJ2-7, with D tentatively TRBD2 (5 bases). The V gene's germline CDR1 is SGHAT and CDR2 FQDESV (reference sequence). This CDR3 comprises 14 residues. V was clipped by 5 bases and J by 2 bases, with 13 bases between them. CDR3 bases: TGTGCCAGCAGCCAGCGCGGACTCACCTACGAGCAGTACTTC. Residues: CASSQRGLTYEQYF.